This T cell receptor (beta chain) was recovered during a study of T-cell memory formation after mild COVID-19. Study-wide results and caveats: Mainly CM and EM harbored the contracting CD4+ clones; mainly EMRA harbored the CD8+ ones. Among clones contracting day 15 to 85, CD4/CD8 was balanced, whereas later expanders leaned CD4+. Within pre-infection memory, some responding clones were found, suggesting cross-reactive memory joined.

Germline CDR1 is SGHTA and CDR2 is FQGNSA. The CDR3 has 11 residues. V was shortened by 2 bases and J by 10 bases, with 8 bases between the two germline ends. As concerns this clonotype: Its target is not known.

From 5'RACE with constant-segment primers came TCR alpha and TCR beta cDNA libraries that carried sample barcodes and UMIs. Each CDR3 protein is one row after TCRdb ran MiXCR on the 5' RACE reads. This sample yields 450,000 or so distinct CDR3 sequences, of which more than 20% are seen a single time; around 12% belongs to the top ten. The receptor was isolated from an adult woman who had mild COVID-19 (a few samples of this study predate the infection). Cell type and time point are not known. Sequencing was carried out using PBMCs or a T cell subset sorted from them (not recorded which). V usage is TRBV7-2 and J usage is TRBJ1-2; D remains ambiguous. The CDR3 spells CASSLNGDYTF. DNA of the CDR3: TGTGCCAGCAGCTTAAACGGAGACTACACCTTC.